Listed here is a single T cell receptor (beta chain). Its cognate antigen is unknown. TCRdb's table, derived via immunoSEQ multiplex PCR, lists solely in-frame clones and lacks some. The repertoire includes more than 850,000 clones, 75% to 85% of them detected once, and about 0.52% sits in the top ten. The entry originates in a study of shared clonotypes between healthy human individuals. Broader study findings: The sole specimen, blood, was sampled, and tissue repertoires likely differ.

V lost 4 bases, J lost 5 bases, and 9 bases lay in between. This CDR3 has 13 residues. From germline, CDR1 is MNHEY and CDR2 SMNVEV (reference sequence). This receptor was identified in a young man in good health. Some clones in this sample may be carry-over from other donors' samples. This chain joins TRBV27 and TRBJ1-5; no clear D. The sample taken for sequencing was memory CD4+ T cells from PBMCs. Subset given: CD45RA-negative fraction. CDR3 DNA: TGTGCCAGCAGTTCGGGAGGTTATCAGCCCCAGCATTTT. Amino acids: CASSSGGYQPQHF.